The 6 T cell receptor beta chains below come from one sample, sequenced in a study of T cells after yellow fever vaccination. In TCRdb, the 5' RACE reads were re-called with MiXCR into one record per CDR3 protein. The sample records some 340,000 distinct CDR3 sequences, approximately 11% being singletons. Sequencing was performed on CD4+ T cells sorted from PBMCs, taken 45 days after the yellow fever booster vaccination. Receptors were obtained from a man aged 18 to 30 who received the YFV17D yellow fever vaccine.

This clonotype was picked up a small number of times. The rearrangement uses TRBV7-2 and TRBJ2-1; 8 positions agree with TRBD1. V shed 4 bases, J shed 6 bases, and the junction held 5 bases outside the gene matches. CDR3 length: 14 residues. CDR1 SGHTA and CDR2 FQGNSA come from the germline V gene. The CDR3 loop reads CASSSLRGRNEQFF. DNA of the CDR3: TGTGCCAGCAGCTCCCTCAGGGGGCGCAATGAGCAGTTCTTC.

The V gene is TRBV21-1, the J gene TRBJ2-2; the table's D call of TRBD1 was not tested on the DNA. TRBV21-1 is shown as a pseudogene. The CDR3 spans 12 residues. CDR3 DNA sequence: TGTGCCAGGGGACAGGGAACCGGGGAGCTGTTTTTT. Its protein product is CARGQGTGELFF.

This clonotype was seen many times. The V call is TRBV7-9, the J call TRBJ2-1; 7 nucleotides match TRBD1. This CDR3 spans 15 amino acids. The germline V gene encodes CDR1 SEHNR and CDR2 FQNEAQ (reference sequence). J lost 9 bases, V lost 4 bases, and 12 bases had no gene match. In DNA, the CDR3 is TGTGCCAGCAGCTCCTTAGCCGGGACAGTATCTGAGCAGTTCTTC. Its protein is CASSSLAGTVSEQFF. The full variable domain, rest sourced from reference TRBV7-9 and TRBJ2-1, is DTGVSQNPRHKITKRGQNVTFRCDPISEHNRLYWYRQTLGQGPEFLTYFQNEAQLEKSRLLSDRFSAERPKGSFSTLEIQRTEQGDSAMYLCASSSLAGTVSEQFFGPGTRLTVL.

A few counts support this clonotype. The V gene is TRBV12-3 or TRBV12-4, the J gene TRBJ2-1, with 9 nucleotides matching TRBD2. This CDR3 region has 15 residues. V was pared by 3 bases and J by 5 bases, with 5 bases of the junction left unmatched. The CDR3 DNA reads TGTGCCAGCAGTTTGGGCGGGGGGGCCAACAATGAGCAGTTCTTC. Protein product: CASSLGGGANNEQFF.

The CDR3 reads CASSLRRRTEAFF. CDR3 in DNA: TGTGCCAGCAGCTTGCGTAGGAGGACTGAAGCTTTCTTT. The chain is built from TRBV7-2 and TRBJ1-1; D ambiguous. The germline CDR1 and CDR2 sequences are SGHTA and FQGNSA. V lost 3 bases and J lost 5, with 10 bases in between. The CDR3 totals 13 residues.

This clonotype was counted only a few times. The V and J genes are TRBV7-6 and TRBJ2-7, with 8 bases identical to TRBD1. The CDR3 spans 17 residues. J was trimmed by 1 base and V by 6 bases; bases with no gene match: 14. Germline CDR1 is SGHVS and CDR2 is FNYEAQ. The CDR3 protein is CASSRTPGQELSYEQYF. The CDR3, as DNA: TGTGCCAGCAGTCGTACACCGGGACAGGAGCTATCCTACGAGCAGTACTTC.